This T cell receptor beta chain was identified in a study of T cell repertoires in cytomegalovirus infection. Study background: Well-studied HLA-B-restricted epitopes and recently identified HLA-C-restricted epitopes of CMV were both used in the study. Findings of the study overall: Across the ex vivo response, the dominant clonotypes were HLA-C-restricted CMV-specific TCR beta clonotypes. The cumulative frequency of public TCR beta families identified carriers of CMV plus the relevant HLA.

As concerns this clonotype: Its antigen is unidentified.

Germline CDR1 reads SGHVS; CDR2 reads FNYEAQ. V lost 6 bases and J 6 bases, leaving 14 bases between the germline ends. The CDR3 totals 13 residues. TCRdb passed the reads through MiXCR, listing each CDR3 protein once. The sample has 100,000 to 120,000 distinct CDR3 sequences, over 30% seen once. This sequence was found in a human donor in good health (CMV status not recorded). Some clones in this sample may be carry-over from other donors' samples. V usage is TRBV7-6 and J usage is TRBJ1-2; TRBD1 is a possible D gene (5 bases). This specimen was CD8+ T cells from cultured PBMCs, taken from culture after CMV antigen stimulation. CDR3 amino acids: CASRPSEGNGYTF. DNA of the CDR3: TGTGCCAGCAGACCGTCGGAGGGGAATGGCTACACCTTC.